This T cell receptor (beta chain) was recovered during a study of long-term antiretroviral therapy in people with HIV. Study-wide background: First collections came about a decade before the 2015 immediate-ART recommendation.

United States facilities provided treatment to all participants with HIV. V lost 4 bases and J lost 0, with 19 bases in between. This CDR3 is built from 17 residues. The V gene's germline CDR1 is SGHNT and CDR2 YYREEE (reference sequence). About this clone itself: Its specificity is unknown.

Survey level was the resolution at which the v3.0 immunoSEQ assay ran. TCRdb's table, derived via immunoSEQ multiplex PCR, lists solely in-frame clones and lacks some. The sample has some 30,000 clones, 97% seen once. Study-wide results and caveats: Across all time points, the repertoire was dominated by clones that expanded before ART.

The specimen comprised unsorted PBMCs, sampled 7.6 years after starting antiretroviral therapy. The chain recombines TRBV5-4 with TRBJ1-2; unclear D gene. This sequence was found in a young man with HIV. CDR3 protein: CASSEPTSHSANYGYTF. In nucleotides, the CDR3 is TGTGCCAGCAGCGAACCGACAAGTCACTCGGCTAACTATGGCTACACCTTC.